This T cell receptor (beta chain) was profiled in a study of CD8 T cells in ankylosing spondylitis. Germline assignment: CDR1 DFQATT and CDR2 SNEGSKA (reference sequence). This CDR3 spans 14 amino acids. V lost 5 bases to trimming and J lost 0 bases, with 11 bases between them. TCRdb reanalysed the 5' RACE reads using MiXCR and keeps one entry per CDR3 protein. Seen here are about 160,000 distinct CDR3 sequences, approximately 20% observed once, and the top ten hold over 7.5%. The table lists this clonotype with many counts. Antigen specificity is unknown. Whole-study results and caveats: Earlier reports found some motif variants in synovial fluid and blood in reactive arthritis. Made up of 7 to 9 highly homologous variants, a TCR beta motif appeared characteristic of ankylosing spondylitis blood. Enrichment of disease-linked clones was reportedly significant in matched ankylosing spondylitis synovial fluid.

This TCR derives from a male donor with ankylosing spondylitis or in good health (not recorded which). V gene TRBV20-1 combines with J gene TRBJ1-5, with a possible D match to TRBD1 (6 bases). Sequencing was performed on blood, either unsorted or a sorted T cell fraction (not recorded which). In DNA, the CDR3 is TGCAGTGCTGGGGGCCCCTTTAGCAATCAGCCCCAGCATTTT. Residues: CSAGGPFSNQPQHF.